These 6 T cell receptor beta chains came from one sample sequenced in a study of T cells in Graves' hyperthyroidism and ophthalmopathy. RNA transcripts served as the template for amplifying TCR beta CDR3 regions. First-round RT-PCR targeting the TCR CDR3 was performed with the HTBI primer set. Each CDR3 protein gets one entry after TCRdb re-called the multiplex PCR reads with MiXCR. This sample has 500,000 to 700,000 distinct CDR3 sequences; around 17% occur once, and the top ten carry about 20%. What was sequenced was blood. The receptors stem from a woman under 30 with Graves' hyperthyroidism.

The chain couples TRBV12-3 or TRBV12-4 to TRBJ2-2; D remains unclear. V lost 3 bases to trimming and J lost 4 bases, with 18 bases between them. This CDR3 is 17 amino acids long. The CDR3 DNA sequence: TGTGCCAGCAGTTTCGAAAAAGGGCCTCTATTCACCGGGGAGCTGTTTTTT. Protein sequence: CASSFEKGPLFTGELFF.

Ten or more counts support this clonotype. The chain is built from TRBV6-1 and TRBJ2-3; a possible D gene is TRBD1 (6 bases). Looked up from germline, CDR1 is MNHNS and CDR2 is SASEGT. V dropped 4 bases and J dropped 4 bases, with 12 bases sitting between them. The length of the CDR3 is 14 residues. The CDR3 region has the DNA TGTGCCAGCAGTGGCGAACAGGGACCAGATACGCAGTATTTT. Amino acids: CASSGEQGPDTQYF.

The rearrangement links TRBV19 to TRBJ2-1; TRBD2 agrees at 8 bases. This CDR3 has 14 residues. The germline CDR1 and CDR2 sequences are LNHDA and SQIVND (reference sequence). Trimming removed 7 bases from V and 2 bases from J; junction bases left unmatched: 4. CDR3 region: CASKSGRTYNEQFF. CDR3 nucleotides: TGTGCCAGTAAAAGCGGGAGAACCTACAATGAGCAGTTCTTC.

The rearrangement uses TRBV7-9 and TRBJ1-5; no clear D. The V and J ends lost 1 base and 3 bases respectively, with 13 bases between them. Germline V CDR1 and CDR2: SEHNR, FQNEAQ (reference sequence). The CDR3 has 16 amino acids. Here the CDR3 reads CASSLGRGPVNQPQHF. CDR3 nucleotide sequence: TGTGCCAGCAGCTTAGGGCGTGGGCCAGTCAATCAGCCCCAGCATTTT.

This clonotype has only a few counts. The CDR3: CASSLEPKSPDTQYF. The DNA of the CDR3 is TGCGCCAGCAGCTTGGAACCGAAGTCCCCAGATACGCAGTATTTT. The V gene is TRBV5-1, the J gene TRBJ2-3; no definite D call. CDR1 and CDR2 from the germline V gene are SGHRS and YFSETQ. The CDR3 is made up of 15 amino acids. Trimming shortened V by 0 bases and J by 4 bases, and 12 bases separated the two germline ends. Variable domain in full (rest from reference TRBV5-1 and TRBJ2-3): KAGVTQTPRYLIKTRGQQVTLSCSPISGHRSVSWYQQTPGQGLQFLFEYFSETQRNKGNFPGRFSGRQFSNSRSEMNVSTLELGDSALYLCASSLEPKSPDTQYFGPGTRLTVL.

V usage is TRBV28 and J usage is TRBJ2-7; no definite D call. Trimming cost V 4 bases and J 0 bases, with 7 bases left between them. Germline lookup yields CDR1 MDHEN and CDR2 SYDVKM. The CDR3 is made up of 13 amino acids. CDR3 in amino acids: CASSWSSSYEQYF. The DNA of the CDR3 is TGTGCCAGCAGTTGGTCCAGCTCCTACGAGCAGTACTTC.